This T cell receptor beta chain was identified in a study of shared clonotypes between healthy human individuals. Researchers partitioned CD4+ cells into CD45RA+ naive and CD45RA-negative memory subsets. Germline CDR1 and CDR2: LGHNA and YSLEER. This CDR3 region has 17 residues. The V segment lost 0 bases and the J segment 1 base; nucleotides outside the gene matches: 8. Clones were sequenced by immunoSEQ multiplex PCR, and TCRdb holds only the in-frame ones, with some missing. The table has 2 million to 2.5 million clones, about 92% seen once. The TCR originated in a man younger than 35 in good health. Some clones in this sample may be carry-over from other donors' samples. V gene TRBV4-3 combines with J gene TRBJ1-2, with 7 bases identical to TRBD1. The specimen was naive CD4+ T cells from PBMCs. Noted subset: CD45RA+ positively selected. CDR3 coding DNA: TGCGCCAGCAGCCAAGATATCGGGACAGCCAATAACTATGGCTACACCTTC. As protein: CASSQDIGTANNYGYTF.